Below, 30 T cell receptor beta chains from the same sample are listed, as sequenced in a study of blood T cell repertoires in COVID-19. TCRdb's table, derived via immunoSEQ multiplex PCR, lists solely in-frame clones and lacks some. Here the sample spans 280,000 or so clones, approximately 85% being singletons. Source material: PBMCs or T cells enriched from blood (not recorded which). The receptors originated from a man aged 25-45 years who had recovered from COVID-19.

The chain couples TRBV7-3 to TRBJ2-2; D unclear. The CDR3 spans 13 residues. Germline assignment: CDR1 SGHTA and CDR2 FQGTGA. V was cut by 3 bases and J by 9 bases, with 11 bases left in between. CDR3 sequence (DNA): TGTGCCAGCAGCTTTAATGTCGGTTGGGAGCTGTTTTTT. Translating it yields CASSFNVGWELFF.

In this sample, this clone turned up a few times. The chain couples TRBV10-1 to TRBJ2-5; no firm D call. The CDR3 contains 15 residues. The germline V gene has CDR1 WNHNN and CDR2 SYGVQD (reference sequence). V lost 6 bases to trimming and J lost 5 bases, with 19 bases between them. CDR3 in DNA: TGCGCCAGCAGCCCCACCGACACCTCTGGGGAGACCCAGTACTTC. This gives the protein CASSPTDTSGETQYF.

V and J are TRBV5-1 and TRBJ1-1, with a tentative D call TRBD1 (5 bases). The CDR3 covers 13 residues. Between the trimmed V and J ends, which lost 4 bases and 10 bases, there was a span of 17 bases. Germline loops: CDR1 SGHRS, CDR2 YFSETQ. The DNA of the CDR3 is TGCGCCAGCAGCCAGGAGAGTTTTAGGGGAGCTTTCTTT. As protein: CASSQESFRGAFF.

V gene TRBV18 combines with J gene TRBJ1-1; perhaps TRBD1 as D (6 bases). The CDR3 runs 14 residues. With 7 bases removed from V and 1 base from J, the gap between germline ends came to 13 bases. The germline V gene has CDR1 KGHSH and CDR2 LQKENI. The CDR3 DNA follows: TGTGCCAGCTTCCATACGACAGGGAACACTGAAGCTTTCTTT. Translated, it gives CASFHTTGNTEAFF.

This clone was detected a few times. The V gene is TRBV7-2, the J gene TRBJ2-1; D possibly corresponds to TRBD1 (5 bases). The germline V gene encodes CDR1 SGHTA and CDR2 FQGNSA. The CDR3 consists of 13 residues. Trimming cost V 0 bases and J 5 bases, with 5 bases left between them. This chain's CDR3 is CASSLAGHNEQFF. For the CDR3, the DNA is TGTGCCAGCAGCTTAGCGGGGCACAATGAGCAGTTCTTC.

The chain is built from TRBV7-2 and TRBJ2-5, with 10 bases aligning to TRBD2. The CDR3 totals 15 residues. V was clipped by 1 base and J by 5 bases; unmatched bases: 4. Germline-derived CDR1 and CDR2 are SGHTA and FQGNSA. The CDR3 region is CASSLERGGWETQYF. The CDR3 DNA reads TGTGCCAGCAGCTTAGAGCGGGGGGGCTGGGAGACCCAGTACTTC.

V gene TRBV2 combines with J gene TRBJ2-3, with D possibly matching TRBD2 (6 bases). From germline, CDR1 is SNHLY and CDR2 FYNNEI. This CDR3 contains 13 residues. With 7 bases removed from V and 10 bases from J, the gap between germline ends came to 18 bases. The CDR3 nucleotides are TGTGCCAGCAAATTAATCAAGGAGGGATCGCAGTATTTT. This codes for CASKLIKEGSQYF.

The chain links TRBV11-2 to TRBJ2-1, with D tentatively TRBD2 (6 bases). The germline CDR1 and CDR2 sequences are SGHAT and FQNNGV. Trimming removed 3 bases at V and 4 bases at J, with 13 bases between. The CDR3 is 15 residues long. CDR3: CASSFLGLLYNEQFF. The CDR3 region has the DNA TGTGCCAGCAGCTTCCTGGGACTTTTGTACAATGAGCAGTTCTTC.

This chain uses TRBV4-2 with TRBJ2-7, with D possibly matching TRBD2 (6 bases). V was trimmed by 2 bases and J by 2 bases, leaving 16 bases between them. Germline lookup yields CDR1 LGHNA and CDR2 YNFKEQ. This CDR3 has 16 amino acids. CDR3 sequence: CASSQTRAGRTYEQYF. CDR3 nucleotide sequence: TGTGCCAGCAGCCAAACTCGGGCGGGGCGAACCTACGAGCAGTACTTC.

The J gene is TRBJ1-6, the V gene TRBV19, with no clear D. This CDR3 has 14 amino acids. Germline V gene lookup returns CDR1 LNHDA and CDR2 SQIVND (reference sequence). Trimming removed 3 bases from V and 7 bases from J, with 10 bases in between. Here the CDR3 DNA reads TGTGCCAGTAGTATGGAAGGCAGGAATTCACCCCTCCACTTT. This codes for CASSMEGRNSPLHF.

This clone has only one observation. The genes are TRBV30 and TRBJ1-6, with D unclear. The CDR3 contains 13 residues. From germline, CDR1 is GTSNPN and CDR2 SVGIG (reference sequence). Deletions cut 4 bases from V and 10 bases from J, with 14 bases between. The CDR3 region has the DNA TGTGCCTGGAACAATCTTGTAAACTCACCCCTCCACTTT. Its protein is CAWNNLVNSPLHF.

The chain employs TRBV9 and TRBJ2-2, with D perhaps TRBD2 (7 bases). V lost 2 bases and J lost 4, with 12 bases in between. Germline assignment: CDR1 SGDLS and CDR2 YYNGEE. The CDR3 runs to 15 residues. CDR3 protein: CASSVGGPGTGELFF. CDR3 coding DNA: TGTGCCAGCAGCGTGGGGGGGCCTGGCACCGGGGAGCTGTTTTTT.

In regard to this clone: One junction end does not reproduce the germline sequence, and a read error may be involved. The V gene is TRBV7-7, the J gene TRBJ2-5; weak D call: TRBD1 (5 bases). This CDR3 is 15 amino acids long. In germline, CDR1 is SSHAT, CDR2 FNYEAQ (reference sequence). The CDR3 here is CASSPNPGMGETQYF. The CDR3, as DNA: TGTGCTAGCAGCCCGAATCCAGGGATGGGGGAGACCCAGTACTTC.

This rearrangement joins TRBV6-6 to TRBJ2-7, with D perhaps matching TRBD1 (5 bases). Germline loops: CDR1 MNHNY, CDR2 SVGAGI (reference sequence). V was shortened by 10 bases and J by 5 bases, with 15 bases between the two germline ends. The CDR3 runs to 12 residues. Written as DNA, the CDR3 is TGTGCCACCGATGCTACAGGTAACGAGCAGTACTTC. Its protein product is CATDATGNEQYF.

The V call is TRBV5-8, the J call TRBJ1-2; a weak D match, TRBD1 (5 bases). Germline V lookup: CDR1 SGHTS, CDR2 YDEGEE. This CDR3 is built from 13 residues. V was shortened by 0 bases and J by 7 bases, with 10 bases between the two germline ends. The DNA for the CDR3 is TGTGCCAGCAGCTTGGATCGGGACTTTGGCTACACCTTC. Protein product: CASSLDRDFGYTF. The variable domain in full, completed from reference TRBV5-8 and TRBJ1-2, reads EAGVTQSPTHLIKTRGQQATLRCSPISGHTSVYWYQQALGLGLQFLLWYDEGEERNRGNFPPRFSGRQFPNYSSELNVNALELEDSALYLCASSLDRDFGYTFGSGTRLTVV.

The chain carries TRBV18 and TRBJ2-7, with D possibly matching TRBD2 (6 bases). Trimming took 6 bases from V and 2 from J, leaving 11 bases between them. This CDR3 has 13 residues. Germline V gene sequence: CDR1 KGHSH, CDR2 LQKENI. The CDR3 region has the DNA TGTGCCAGCTCCGGGGGAGAAGCCTACGAGCAGTACTTC. It encodes CASSGGEAYEQYF.

This clone was seen just once. V is TRBV3-1 (or the pseudogene TRBV3-2) and J is TRBJ2-3; possible D gene TRBD2, 5 bases. V lost 0 bases and J 4 bases, leaving 20 bases between the germline ends. The CDR3 loop spans 18 amino acids. CDR1 is LGHDT and CDR2 is YNNKEL in the germline V gene (reference sequence). The CDR3 DNA follows: TGTGCCAGCAGCCAAGATGGCTGCCGGGGAAGTAGCGCAGATACGCAGTATTTT. Protein product: CASSQDGCRGSSADTQYF.

The J gene is TRBJ2-2, the V gene TRBV5-6; 10 bases align to TRBD2. Per germline, CDR1 SGHDT and CDR2 YYEEEE. The CDR3 spans 16 residues. V trimming: 5 bases; J trimming: 1 base; junction bases outside the gene matches: 5. For the CDR3, the DNA is TGTGCCAGCAGTCCAGCGGGGGGGCAGAACACCGGGGAGCTGTTTTTT. Encoded protein: CASSPAGGQNTGELFF.

This clone was counted only a few times. The chain combines TRBV4-2 with TRBJ2-7; 12 nucleotides line up with TRBD1. Germline V gene data show CDR1 as LGHNA and CDR2 as YNFKEQ. This CDR3 has 16 residues. J lost 3 bases, V lost 4 bases, and 7 bases had no gene match. The CDR3 loop is CASSRGTGGFFYEQYF. For the CDR3, the DNA is TGTGCCAGCAGCCGCGGGACAGGGGGCTTCTTCTACGAGCAGTACTTC.

V gene TRBV7-3 combines with J gene TRBJ2-5, with D possibly TRBD1 on 6 matching bases. The CDR3 contains 13 residues. V lost 5 bases to trimming and J lost 2 bases, with 9 bases between them. Germline V lookup: CDR1 SGHTA, CDR2 FQGTGA. DNA for the CDR3: TGTGCCAGCAGCAGGACAGCACAAGAGACCCAGTACTTC. It yields the protein CASSRTAQETQYF.

The sample holds many counts of this clone. The chain uses TRBV3-1 (or the pseudogene TRBV3-2) and TRBJ1-2; D is possibly TRBD1 (5 bases). Between the trimmed V and J ends, which lost 0 bases and 7 bases, there was a span of 9 bases. Germline CDR1 reads LGHDT; CDR2 reads YNNKEL (reference sequence). The CDR3 extends over 13 amino acids. The CDR3 loop is CASSQDSRVGYTF. The CDR3 nucleotides are TGTGCCAGCAGCCAAGATTCCAGGGTTGGCTACACCTTC.

This clone occurred once. The V call is TRBV4-3, the J call TRBJ1-5; no clear D gene. V dropped 4 bases and J dropped 3 bases, with 16 bases sitting between them. The CDR3 has 16 residues. Germline lookup yields CDR1 LGHNA and CDR2 YSLEER. The CDR3 coding sequence is TGCGCCAGCAGCCCACACTATCCGCAGCCCAATCAGCCCCAGCATTTT. Its translation is CASSPHYPQPNQPQHF.

A few counts support this clone. The V and J genes are TRBV3-1 (or the pseudogene TRBV3-2) and TRBJ1-1; 7 positions agree with TRBD1. V lost 1 base to trimming and J lost 2 bases; unmatched junction nucleotides: 4. The V gene's germline CDR1 is LGHDT and CDR2 YNNKEL (reference sequence). This CDR3 contains 15 residues. In DNA, the CDR3 is TGTGCCAGCAGCCAAGGGGACAGAATAAACACTGAAGCTTTCTTT. It specifies CASSQGDRINTEAFF.

The gene calls are TRBV11-2 and TRBJ1-1; D not resolved. Trimming left V 5 bases short and J 1 base short, with 8 bases between. Germline-derived CDR1 and CDR2 are SGHAT and FQNNGV. The CDR3 consists of 13 residues. The CDR3 DNA follows: TGTGCCAGCAGCCACACACAGAACACTGAAGCTTTCTTT. As protein: CASSHTQNTEAFF.

The genes are TRBV30 and TRBJ2-5; possibly TRBD2 for D (6 bases). Germline CDR1 reads GTSNPN; CDR2 reads SVGIG (reference sequence). The CDR3 length is 15 residues. The germline V and J ends were trimmed by 5 bases and 9 bases, with 25 bases remaining between them. The CDR3 nucleotides are TGTGCCTGGGGTCCCGAGAAGTCCGGGACTCGACCCCAGTACTTC. Residues: CAWGPEKSGTRPQYF.

The table lists this clone with a count of one. This chain joins TRBV14 and TRBJ1-1; 8 nucleotides agree with TRBD1. Unmatched junction bases numbered 6, after V lost 5 bases and J lost 4 bases. CDR3 length: 14 residues. Germline loops: CDR1 SGHDN, CDR2 FVKESK. The CDR3 DNA follows: TGTGCCAGCAGCTCTCACAGGGGGAGCACTGAAGCTTTCTTT. It encodes CASSSHRGSTEAFF. Full variable domain (outside the CDR3, taken from reference TRBV14 and TRBJ1-1): EAGVTQFPSHSVIEKGQTVTLRCDPISGHDNLYWYRRVMGKEIKFLLHFVKESKQDESGMPNNRFLAERTGGTYSTLKVQPAELEDSGVYFCASSSHRGSTEAFFGQGTRLTVV.

The V and J genes are TRBV24-1 and TRBJ1-2; D is ambiguous. CDR1 is KGHDR and CDR2 is SFDVKD in the germline V gene. V lost 6 bases, J lost 4 bases, and 8 bases lay in between. CDR3 length: 12 residues. This chain's CDR3 is CATSREGYGYTF. CDR3 coding DNA: TGTGCCACCAGTCGGGAGGGCTATGGCTACACCTTC.

The chain combines TRBV2 with TRBJ2-5, with D perhaps matching TRBD2 (6 bases). The CDR3 has 17 amino acids. Germline V lookup: CDR1 SNHLY, CDR2 FYNNEI. Trimming stripped 0 bases from V and 4 bases from J, with 18 bases between. The CDR3: CASSEARVGTGIETQYF. The DNA of the CDR3 is TGTGCCAGCAGTGAAGCCCGGGTGGGGACTGGAATAGAGACCCAGTACTTC.

The rearrangement joins TRBV5-1 to TRBJ2-1; 8 nucleotides align to TRBD2. The germline V gene encodes CDR1 SGHRS and CDR2 YFSETQ. Trimming at V came to 0 bases and at J to 7 bases, leaving 0 bases not matched to a gene. This CDR3 is built from 13 residues. This CDR3 reads CASSLAGGNEQFF. In DNA form, the CDR3 reads TGCGCCAGCAGCTTGGCGGGGGGGAATGAGCAGTTCTTC.

The chain employs TRBV9 and TRBJ2-5; tentatively, D is TRBD2 (6 bases). V lost 2 bases and J lost 2, with 16 bases in between. CDR1 and CDR2 (germline): SGDLS, YYNGEE. This CDR3 contains 16 residues. The CDR3, as DNA: TGTGCCAGCAGCGTCGGGGGAAAGAGGGCTCAAGAGACCCAGTACTTC. This translates into CASSVGGKRAQETQYF.